This TCR beta chain was recovered during a study of molecular identifiers for immune sequencing clone quantification (dated by TCRdb to 2016 to 2019). Regarding the complete study: In a replicate experiment, RNA from 20,000 or 100,000 naive CD8 T cells was split into five aliquots, four of which were sequenced. This methods study used CD8 T cells to benchmark TCR RNA copy counting and molecular-identifier clustering-based TCR repertoire sequencing (MIDCIRS).

Libraries were made using PCR. Data came from a NextSeq 500. Bulk TCR libraries were prepared as previously described, using TCR primers listed in Table S5. Total RNA was purified with the Qiagen AllPrep DNA/RNA kit. Before any analysis, reads coming from multiple sequencing runs of the same library were combined into one pool. In the original analysis: Reads were retained only if the reads had an exact TCR constant sequence, and the retained reads were trimmed to 150 nt and grouped according to their 12-nt molecular barcodes. Reads within each barcode group were sub-clustered using a 15% Levenshtein threshold, and quality-weighted consensus sequences were constructed for each RNA molecule. Non-functional sequences were discarded, and so were lower-count sequences lying one edit away from another sequence. Based on a fit of two negative binomial distributions, barcode sub-clusters having less than 20% of the maximum read count were discarded. TCRdb reprocessed the public reads (quality trimming at Q25 with fastp, clone calling with MiXCR) and kept in-frame beta chains. Each CDR3 protein gets just one entry, which takes the most common genes and DNA from the rows behind it. The V and J calls come from TCRdb's annotation, not from the publication. The sample data list a few hundred thousand distinct CDR3 sequences, and roughly 25% of these were observed just once. 0.76% of the sample lies in the top ten.

Libraries of naive CD8 T cells were built from approximately 22,000 to 940,000 sorted cells, with 10%, 30% or 50% of the purified RNA used. Naive CD8 T cells were FACS-sorted as CD8+CD4-CCR7+CD45RA+ on a BD FACSAria II into RLT Plus buffer. To test detection sensitivity, Jurkat RNA equal to 10 or so TCR copies was added to samples of about 17,000-1,100,000 naive CD8 T cells. CD8 T cells were enriched with RosetteSep CD8+ T Cell Enrichment Cocktail and Ficoll-Paque, followed by ACK red cell lysis. Relative to germline, V is 4 bases shorter and J is 0 bases shorter, with 10 bases between their ends. Inclusive of the bounding cysteine and phenylalanine, the CDR3 is 15 residues long. Only the CDR3 part of the read is kept: 45 bases, read in frame from the first base. The germline V gene supplies CDR1 SGDLS and CDR2 YYNGEE. In this sample, this clonotype turned up a few times. Its antigen has not been determined. The sample holds no much larger clone one base away, and base qualities are not on file.

The paper's findings and limits, for the study overall: The sizes of highly expanded clones could end up underestimated when identical TCR molecules share a barcode. Without barcode sub-clustering, chimeric consensus sequences inflated TCR diversity; chimeras reached as high as 47%. Spiked-in Jurkat TCR RNA (roughly 10 copies' worth), which is not part of the donor repertoire, was contained in the naive libraries. Spiked-in Jurkat TCR RNA equivalent to a single cell was reported to be detectable even among 750,000 to 1,000,000 naive CD8 T cells. In CMV-specific effector cells, clones with more than 20 RNA copies accounted for over 97% of molecules, whereas in naive cells such clones accounted for under 1%. Modeling gave about 3.2 recovered TCR RNA copies per cell versus around 10 by digital PCR, implying approximately 30% capture efficiency.

This chain joins TRBV9 to TRBJ2-2; no D gene is confidently identified. The receptor was derived from a human donor in good health. Some libraries in this study had Jurkat cell RNA spiked in. Sequenced: naive CD8+ T cells from blood, with Jurkat cell RNA spiked in. What this sample's cell subset or site label stands for: FACS-sorted CD8+CD4-CCR7+CD45RA+ naive T cells. The base sequence is TGTGCCAGCAGCCCATCTTACTCGAACACCGGGGAGCTGTTTTTT. Its protein reads: CASSPSYSNTGELFF.